The entry that follows covers one T cell receptor (beta chain) sequence. V was clipped by 3 bases and J by 0 bases; unmatched bases: 13. CDR1 is LNHDA and CDR2 is SQIVND in the germline V gene (reference sequence). The CDR3 contains 19 residues. These data originate in a study of cytomegalovirus exposure and HLA in healthy donors. The PCR employed 60 Vbeta primers together with 13 Jbeta primers. TCRdb's copy holds only in-frame clones and misses some; the assay was immunoSEQ multiplex PCR. The sample lists about 140,000 clones; roughly 76% were seen once. The sequenced sample consisted of PBMCs. This rearrangement joins TRBV19 to TRBJ2-3; 9 nucleotides align to TRBD1. The sequence derives from a man aged 18 to 30 in good health and CMV-seronegative. Here the CDR3 reads CASSIDRGFYTGSTDTQYF. Here the CDR3 DNA reads TGTGCCAGTAGTATCGACAGGGGGTTTTATACCGGTAGCACAGATACGCAGTATTTT.